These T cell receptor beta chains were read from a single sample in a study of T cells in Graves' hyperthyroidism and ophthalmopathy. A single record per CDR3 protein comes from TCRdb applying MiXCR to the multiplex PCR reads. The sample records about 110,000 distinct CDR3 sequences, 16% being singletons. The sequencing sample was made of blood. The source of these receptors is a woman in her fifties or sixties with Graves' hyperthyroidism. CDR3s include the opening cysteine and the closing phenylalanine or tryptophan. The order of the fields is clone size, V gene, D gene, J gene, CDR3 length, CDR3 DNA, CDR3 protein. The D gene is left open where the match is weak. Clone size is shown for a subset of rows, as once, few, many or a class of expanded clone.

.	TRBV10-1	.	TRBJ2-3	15	TGCGCCAGCAGTGAGTCTGAGGGAGACACAGATACGCAGTATTTT	CASSESEGDTDTQYF
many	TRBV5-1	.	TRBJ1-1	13	TGCGCCAGCAGCTTGTCGGACAGCACTGAAGCTTTCTTT	CASSLSDSTEAFF
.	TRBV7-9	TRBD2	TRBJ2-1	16	TGTGCCAGCAGCATACTGGGGACTAGCGCCCTCGATGAGCAGTTCTTC	CASSILGTSALDEQFF
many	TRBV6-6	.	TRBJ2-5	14	TGTGCCAGCAGTTACTCGAGACCTCCAGAGACCCAGTACTTC	CASSYSRPPETQYF
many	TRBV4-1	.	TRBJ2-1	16	TGCGCCAGCAGCCAAGTCCACGGGGTAAGGATTAATGAGCAGTTCTTC	CASSQVHGVRINEQFF
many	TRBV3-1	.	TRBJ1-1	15	TGTGCCAGCAGCCAAGCCGGGACTCGGAACACTGAAGCTTTCTTT	CASSQAGTRNTEAFF
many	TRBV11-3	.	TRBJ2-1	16	TGTGCCAGCAGCTTATTACCGGACAGCTCCTACAATGAGCAGTTCTTC	CASSLLPDSSYNEQFF
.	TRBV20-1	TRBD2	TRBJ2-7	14	TGCAGTGCTAGAGCTAGCGGGAGTCCTGCCGAGCAGTACTTC	CSARASGSPAEQYF
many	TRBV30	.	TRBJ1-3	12	TGTGCCCGCACGTCCTCTGGAAACACCATATATTTT	CARTSSGNTIYF
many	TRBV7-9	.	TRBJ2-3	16	TGTGCCAGCAGCTTAGGATCCGCTAGTAGCACAGATACGCAGTATTTT	CASSLGSASSTDTQYF
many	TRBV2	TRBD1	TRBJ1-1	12	TGTGCCAGCAGGGGGGACAGGGAAGGAGCTTTCTTT	CASRGDREGAFF
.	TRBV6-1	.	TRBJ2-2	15	TGTGCCAGCAATAAACAGGGACCAATTACCGGGGAGCTGTTTTTT	CASNKQGPITGELFF
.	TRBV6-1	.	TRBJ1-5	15	TGTGCCAGCAGCTCCGCCGGCGGGTACAATCAGCCCCAGCATTTT	CASSSAGGYNQPQHF
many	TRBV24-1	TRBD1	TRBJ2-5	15	TGTGCCACCAGTGATTTCGGGACAGCCCAAGAGACCCAGTACTTC	CATSDFGTAQETQYF
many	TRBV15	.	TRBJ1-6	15	TGTGCCACCAGCAGAGAGATTGCAGCCAATTCACCCCTCCACTTT	CATSREIAANSPLHF
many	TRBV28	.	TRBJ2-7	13	TGTGCCAGCAGGCCGGACGGACCATACGAGCAGTACTTC	CASRPDGPYEQYF
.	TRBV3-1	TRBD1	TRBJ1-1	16	TGTGCCAGCAGCCCCCGGACAGGGACAACGAACACTGAAGCTTTCTTT	CASSPRTGTTNTEAFF
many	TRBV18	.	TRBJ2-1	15	TGTGCCAGCGCCCGGGGGGACAGCGAATACAATGAGCAGTTCTTC	CASARGDSEYNEQFF
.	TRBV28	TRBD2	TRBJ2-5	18	TGTGCCAGCAGTTTTGGCGGGACTAGCGGGGGAAGGGGGGAGACCCAGTACTTC	CASSFGGTSGGRGETQYF